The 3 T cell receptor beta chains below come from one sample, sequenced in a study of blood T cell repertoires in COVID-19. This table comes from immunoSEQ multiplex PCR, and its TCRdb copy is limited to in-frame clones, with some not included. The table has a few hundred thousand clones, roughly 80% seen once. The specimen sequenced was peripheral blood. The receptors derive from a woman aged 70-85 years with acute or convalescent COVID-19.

The CDR3 coding sequence is TGCGCCAGGAACGGCAGGGGGACTGAAGCTTTCTTT. Protein: CARNGRGTEAFF. The V call is TRBV5-1, the J call TRBJ1-1; 7 bases line up with TRBD1. Germline-derived CDR1 and CDR2 are SGHRS and YFSETQ. The CDR3 extends over 12 amino acids. Trimming at V came to 8 bases and at J to 5 bases, leaving 6 bases not matched to a gene.

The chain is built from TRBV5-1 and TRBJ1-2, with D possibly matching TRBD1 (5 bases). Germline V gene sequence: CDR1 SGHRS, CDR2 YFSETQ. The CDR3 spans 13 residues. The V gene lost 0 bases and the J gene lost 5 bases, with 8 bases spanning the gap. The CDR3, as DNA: TGCGCCAGCAGCTTGGCGCAGGGTTATGGCTACACCTTC. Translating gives CASSLAQGYGYTF.

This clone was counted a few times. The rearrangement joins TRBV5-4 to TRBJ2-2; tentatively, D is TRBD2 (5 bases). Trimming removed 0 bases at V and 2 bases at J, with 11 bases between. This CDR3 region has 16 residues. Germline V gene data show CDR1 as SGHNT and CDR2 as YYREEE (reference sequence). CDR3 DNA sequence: TGTGCCAGCAGCTTGGGTTCGGGGTCTAACACCGGGGAGCTGTTTTTT. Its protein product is CASSLGSGSNTGELFF. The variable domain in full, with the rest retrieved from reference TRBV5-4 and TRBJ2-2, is ETGVTQSPTHLIKTRGQQVTLRCSSQSGHNTVSWYQQALGQGPQFIFQYYREEENGRGNFPPRFSGLQFPNYSSELNVNALELDDSALYLCASSLGSGSNTGELFFGEGSRLTVL.